These 3 T cell receptor beta chains were all obtained from the same sample, sequenced in a study of radiation and T cells in renal cell carcinoma. Profiling relied on immunoSEQ multiplex PCR, and the TCRdb table lists in-frame clones only, not all of them. The repertoire holds approximately 94,000 clones, over 75% seen once, with approximately 6.4% in the top ten. Specified time point: baseline pretreatment blood. Noted treatment: 15 Gy SBRT to primary tumor, nephrectomy 4 weeks later. Sequencing was performed on blood, taken from a patient whose treatment included radiotherapy and nephrectomy. The source is a man in his sixties with renal cell carcinoma.

This chain uses TRBV27 with TRBJ1-3; D unresolved. Germline CDR1 and CDR2: MNHEY and SMNVEV (reference sequence). The V gene lost 2 bases and the J gene lost 4 bases, with 6 bases spanning the gap. This CDR3 is 13 amino acids long. As DNA, the CDR3 is TGTGCCAGCAGTTTAGTCGTAGGAAACACCATATATTTT. This encodes CASSLVVGNTIYF.

V and J are TRBV19 and TRBJ1-4, with TRBD1 identical over 12 bases. Germline V CDR1 and CDR2: LNHDA, SQIVND (reference sequence). This CDR3 spans 15 amino acids. V lost 8 bases, J lost 3 bases, and 4 bases stayed unmatched. CDR3 sequence reads: CASRDRGQPNEKLFF. For the CDR3, the DNA is TGTGCCAGTCGGGACAGGGGGCAGCCTAATGAAAAACTGTTTTTT.

In its sample, this clone was seen once. The chain uses TRBV10-1 and TRBJ2-3; D might be TRBD2 (6 bases). The V and J ends lost 6 bases and 6 bases respectively, with 13 bases between them. Germline loops: CDR1 WNHNN, CDR2 SYGVQD (reference sequence). The CDR3 totals 13 residues. The CDR3 region has the DNA TGCGCCAGCAGGCCGGACTACTCGGATACGCAGTATTTT. This codes for CASRPDYSDTQYF.